These T cell receptor beta chains were read from a single sample in a study of tumor-infiltrating lymphocytes in primary liver carcinoma. One entry per CDR3 protein results from TCRdb running MiXCR on the multiplex PCR reads. This sample has 90,000 to 140,000 distinct CDR3 sequences, with roughly 80% found just once. The material sequenced was liver tumor tissue from sampling region 3. Receptor source: a man between 35 and 55 years old with primary liver carcinoma and hepatitis B virus infection. The CDR3 runs from the conserved cysteine through the conserved F or W. The D gene is left open where the match is weak.

d_call	v_call	j_call	cdr3_aa	cdr3_nt
-	TRBV30	TRBJ2-7	CAWSREDSYEQCF	TGTGCCTGGAGTAGAGAGGACTCCTACGAGCAGTGCTTC
-	TRBV10-3	TRBJ2-1	CAIRGTQGNKQFF	TGTGCAATCCGAGGGACTCAAGGCAATAAGCAGTTCTTC
-	TRBV29-1	TRBJ2-4	CIVAHGTGEDIQYF	-
-	TRBV6-1	TRBJ2-1	CASSELEDMNEQFF	TGTGCCAGCAGTGAACTAGAGGATATGAATGAGCAGTTCTTC
-	TRBV5-4	TRBJ1-2	CASSSDIFSSGYTF	TGTGCCAGCAGTTCGGACATTTTCTCTAGTGGCTACACCTTC
TRBD2	TRBV7-8	TRBJ2-7	CASSPRTSGSMNYYEQYF	TGTGCCAGCAGCCCTCGGACTAGCGGGAGTATGAACTACTACGAGCAGTACTTC
-	TRBV6-2/TRBV6-3	TRBJ2-5	CASCYDAEEDQEIQYF	TGTGCCAGCTGTTACGATGCGGAAGAAGACCAAGAGATCCAGTACTTC
-	TRBV14	TRBJ2-7	CASNLPSNEQYF	TGTGCCAGCAACCTGCCAAGCAATGAGCAGTACTTC
TRBD2	TRBV11-2	TRBJ2-5	CAISLGASGQETQHF	TGCGCCATCAGCTTAGGGGCTAGCGGACAAGAGACCCAGCACTTC
-	TRBV12-3/TRBV12-4	TRBJ1-2	CASNIGGRLDGYTF	TGTGCCAGCAACATTGGGGGGCGCCTGGATGGCTACACCTTC
-	TRBV6-1	TRBJ2-6	CASSVRDTITGANVLTF	TGTGCCAGCAGTGTCCGGGACACAATCACTGGGGCCAACGTCCTGACTTTC
-	TRBV6-1	TRBJ2-1	CTSSWDEKYEQFF	TGTACCAGCTCCTGGGACGAAAAGTATGAGCAGTTCTTC
-	TRBV10-3	TRBJ2-4	CAIQEARGLKNIQYF	TGTGCCATCCAGGAGGCCAGGGGCCTCAAAAACATTCAGTACTTC
-	TRBV6-5	TRBJ1-1	CASSYTPTGNTVAFF	TGTGCCAGCAGTTACACACCAACAGGGAACACTGTAGCTTTCTTT
TRBD1	TRBV28	TRBJ1-1	CTSTSGQMNIEAFF	TGTACCAGCACCTCGGGACAGATGAACATTGAAGCTTTCTTT